This TCR beta chain was sequenced for a study of identical twins. Study-level findings and limits: Twins showed weaker excess sharing in their beta out-of-frame sequences. Invariant MAIT and iNKT cells may have partly biased zero-insertion analyses. The study drew conclusions from cross-sectional statistical analysis, not from following the same donors.

TCRdb recomputed calls from the 5' RACE reads with MiXCR, one row per CDR3 protein. The profile covers under 350,000 distinct CDR3 sequences, with roughly 9.8% appearing a single time and about 7.1% taken by the ten largest. The CDR3 runs to 13 residues. Between the trimmed V and J ends, which lost 6 bases and 8 bases, there was a span of 14 bases. Per germline, CDR1 MNHNS and CDR2 SASEGT. About this clonotype itself: The target antigen is unknown.

The sample was also linked to a second study, of yellow fever vaccine responses in identical twins. Per that study: Twins' T cell vaccine responses reportedly looked partly convergent, partly personalized.

Specimen: CD8+ T cells sorted from blood. This receptor was obtained from a woman younger than 30 in good health. The rearrangement links TRBV6-1 to TRBJ2-1, with D perhaps matching TRBD1 (7 bases). The CDR3 spells CASSRTGGDEQFF. The CDR3 DNA is TGTGCCAGCAGCCGGACAGGAGGGGATGAGCAGTTCTTC.